This T cell receptor beta chain was sequenced for a study of CD8 T cells in Susac syndrome. Between the trimmed V and J ends, which lost 3 bases and 1 base, there was a span of 11 bases. The CDR3 contains 14 residues. Looked up from germline, CDR1 is SGHRS and CDR2 is YFSETQ. After extraction with the RNeasy kit, about 0.5 to 1 ug of the RNA was reverse transcribed using random hexamers. Amplification of the TCR beta CDR3 was carried out by immunoSEQ multiplex PCR, which spanned a total of 54 Vbeta and 13 Jbeta segments. TCRdb passed the immunoSEQ multiplex PCR reads through MiXCR, listing each CDR3 protein once. The data contain a few hundred thousand distinct CDR3 sequences, around 95% of them singletons.

Sample: CD4+ T cells from PBMCs. This rearrangement joins TRBV5-1 to TRBJ2-7; maybe TRBD1 (5 bases). The TCR comes from a human donor with multiple sclerosis. CDR3 residues: CASSSLDISYEQYF. The CDR3 nucleotides are TGCGCCAGCAGCTCTCTGGACATTTCCTACGAGCAGTACTTC.